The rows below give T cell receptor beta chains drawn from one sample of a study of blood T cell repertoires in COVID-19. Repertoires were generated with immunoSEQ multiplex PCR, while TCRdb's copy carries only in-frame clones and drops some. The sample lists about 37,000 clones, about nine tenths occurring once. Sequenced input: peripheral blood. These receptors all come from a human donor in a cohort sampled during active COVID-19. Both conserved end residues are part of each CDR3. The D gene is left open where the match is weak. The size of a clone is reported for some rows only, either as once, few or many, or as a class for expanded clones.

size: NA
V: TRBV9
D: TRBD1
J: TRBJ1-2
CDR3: CASSPGQASIGYTF
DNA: TGTGCCAGCAGTCCGGGACAGGCCTCAATTGGCTACACCTTC

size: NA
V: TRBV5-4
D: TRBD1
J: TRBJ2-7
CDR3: CASSLGGQISYEQYF
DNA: TGTGCCAGCAGCTTGGGGGGACAGATCTCCTACGAGCAGTACTTC

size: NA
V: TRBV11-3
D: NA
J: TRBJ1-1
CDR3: CASSLGRSTEAFF
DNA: TGTGCCAGCAGCCTAGGAAGGAGCACTGAAGCTTTCTTT

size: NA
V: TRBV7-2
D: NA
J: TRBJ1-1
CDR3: CASSLDEGAYTEAFF
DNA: TGTGCCAGCAGCTTAGACGAAGGGGCGTACACTGAAGCTTTCTTT

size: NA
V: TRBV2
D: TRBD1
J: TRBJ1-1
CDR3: CASRNGQGGEAFF
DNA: TGTGCCAGCAGAAACGGACAGGGGGGTGAAGCTTTCTTT

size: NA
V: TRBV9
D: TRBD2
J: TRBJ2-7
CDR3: CASSSREGGEQYF
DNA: TGTGCCAGCAGCTCGAGGGAGGGAGGGGAGCAGTACTTC

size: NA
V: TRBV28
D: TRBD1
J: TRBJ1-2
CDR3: CASRTGGRGYTF
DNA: TGTGCCAGCAGGACAGGGGGCAGAGGCTACACCTTC

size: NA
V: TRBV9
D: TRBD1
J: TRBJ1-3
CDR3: CASSALSGGSGNTIYF
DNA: TGTGCCAGCAGCGCGCTTTCAGGGGGCTCTGGAAACACCATATATTTT

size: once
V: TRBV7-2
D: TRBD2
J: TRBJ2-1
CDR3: CASSPRTSDYNEQFF
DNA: TGTGCCAGCAGCCCGAGGACTAGCGACTACAATGAGCAGTTCTTC

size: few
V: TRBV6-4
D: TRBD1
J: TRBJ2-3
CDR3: CASSDSNQGVDTQYF
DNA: TGTGCCAGCAGTGACTCGAACCAGGGGGTGGATACGCAGTATTTT

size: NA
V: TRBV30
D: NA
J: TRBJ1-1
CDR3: CAWSVRFREDTEAFF
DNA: TGTGCCTGGAGTGTACGGTTCAGGGAGGACACTGAAGCTTTCTTT

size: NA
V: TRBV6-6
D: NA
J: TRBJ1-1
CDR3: CASSYSALEAFF
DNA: TGTGCCAGCAGTTACTCTGCGCTTGAAGCTTTCTTT

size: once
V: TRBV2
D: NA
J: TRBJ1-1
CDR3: CASSPPRADTEAFF
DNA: TGTGCCAGCAGCCCCCCCAGGGCCGACACTGAAGCTTTCTTT

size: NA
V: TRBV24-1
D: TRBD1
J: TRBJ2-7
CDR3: CATSDTTGATYEQYF
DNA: TGTGCCACCAGTGATACGACAGGGGCGACCTACGAGCAGTACTTC

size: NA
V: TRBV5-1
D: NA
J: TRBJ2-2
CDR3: CASSGTTGAGELFF
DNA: TGCGCGTCAAGTGGGACAACGGGTGCCGGGGAGCTGTTTTTT

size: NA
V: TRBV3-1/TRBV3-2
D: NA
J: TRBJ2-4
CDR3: CASSQTTSGGARYNIQYF
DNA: TGTGCCAGCAGCCAAACAACTAGTGGGGGGGCCCGGTATAACATTCAGTACTTC

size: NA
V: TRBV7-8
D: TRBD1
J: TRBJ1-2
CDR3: CASSPRQGGTVYGYTF
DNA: TGTGCCAGCAGCCCTAGACAGGGAGGTACGGTCTATGGCTACACCTTC

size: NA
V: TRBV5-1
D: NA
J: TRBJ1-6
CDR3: CASSLPEVHSPLHF
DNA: TGCGCCAGCAGCTTACCTGAGGTTCATTCACCCCTCCACTTT

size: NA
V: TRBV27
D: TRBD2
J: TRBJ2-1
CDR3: CASSLSKNSGTSYNEQFF
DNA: TGTGCCAGCAGTTTATCGAAAAATAGCGGGACCTCCTACAATGAGCAGTTCTTC

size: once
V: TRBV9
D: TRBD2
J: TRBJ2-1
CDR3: CASSVSGGSSYNEQFF
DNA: TGTGCCAGCAGCGTTAGCGGGGGGAGCTCCTACAATGAGCAGTTCTTC

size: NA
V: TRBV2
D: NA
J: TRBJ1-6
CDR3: CASSVTENSPLHF
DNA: TGTGCCAGCAGTGTCACCGAGAATTCACCCCTCCACTTT

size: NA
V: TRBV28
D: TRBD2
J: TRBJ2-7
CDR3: CASSLLGAGGYEQYF
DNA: TGTGCCAGCAGTTTATTGGGAGCGGGAGGGTACGAGCAGTACTTC

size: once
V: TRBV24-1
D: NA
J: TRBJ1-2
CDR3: CATSDPDNNYGYTF
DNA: TGTGCCACCAGTGATCCCGACAATAACTATGGCTACACCTTC

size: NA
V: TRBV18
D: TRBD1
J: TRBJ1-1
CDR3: CASSPAGQGSAEAFF
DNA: TGTGCCAGCTCACCTGCCGGACAGGGGTCGGCTGAAGCTTTCTTT

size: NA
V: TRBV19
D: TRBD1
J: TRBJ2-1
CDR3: CASSIEDRGDLAEQFF
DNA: TGTGCCAGTAGTATCGAGGACAGGGGGGATCTGGCTGAGCAGTTCTTC

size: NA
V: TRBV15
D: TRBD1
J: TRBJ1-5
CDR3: CATEERQGQNQPQHF
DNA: TGTGCCACCGAGGAGAGACAGGGGCAAAATCAGCCCCAGCATTTT

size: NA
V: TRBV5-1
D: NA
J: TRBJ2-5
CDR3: CASSFNIQETQYF
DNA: TGCGCCAGCAGCTTCAACATACAAGAGACCCAGTACTTC

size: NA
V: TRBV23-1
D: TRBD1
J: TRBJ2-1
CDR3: CASSPFPGQGPSSYNEQFF
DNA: TGCGCCAGCAGCCCCTTCCCGGGACAGGGGCCGAGCTCCTACAATGAGCAGTTCTTC

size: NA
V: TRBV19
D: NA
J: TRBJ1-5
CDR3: CASSTTQTSQYQPQHF
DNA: TGTGCCAGTAGTACCACCCAGACAAGCCAATATCAGCCCCAGCATTTT

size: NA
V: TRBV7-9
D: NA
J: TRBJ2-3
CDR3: CASSLARGQASSTDTQYF
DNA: TGTGCCAGCAGCTTAGCAAGGGGCCAGGCATCTTCCACAGATACGCAGTATTTT

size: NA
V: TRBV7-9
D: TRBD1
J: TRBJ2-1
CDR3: CASSPPSGGQYNEQFF
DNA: TGTGCCAGCAGCCCGCCTTCAGGGGGCCAGTACAATGAGCAGTTCTTC

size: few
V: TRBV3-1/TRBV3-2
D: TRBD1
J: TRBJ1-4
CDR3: CASSQGTGENEKLFF
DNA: TGTGCCAGCAGCCAGGGGACAGGAGAGAATGAAAAACTGTTTTTT